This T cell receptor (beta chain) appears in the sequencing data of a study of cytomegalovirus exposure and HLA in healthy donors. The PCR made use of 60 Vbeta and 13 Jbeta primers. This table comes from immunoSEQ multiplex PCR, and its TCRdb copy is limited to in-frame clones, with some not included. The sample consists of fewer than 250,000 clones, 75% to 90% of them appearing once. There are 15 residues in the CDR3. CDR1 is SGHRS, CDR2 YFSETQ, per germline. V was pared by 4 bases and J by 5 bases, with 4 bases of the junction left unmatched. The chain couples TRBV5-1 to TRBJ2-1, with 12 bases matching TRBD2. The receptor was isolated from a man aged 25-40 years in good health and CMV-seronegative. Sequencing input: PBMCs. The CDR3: CASSPGLAGNNEQFF. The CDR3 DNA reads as TGCGCCAGCAGCCCAGGACTAGCGGGAAACAATGAGCAGTTCTTC.